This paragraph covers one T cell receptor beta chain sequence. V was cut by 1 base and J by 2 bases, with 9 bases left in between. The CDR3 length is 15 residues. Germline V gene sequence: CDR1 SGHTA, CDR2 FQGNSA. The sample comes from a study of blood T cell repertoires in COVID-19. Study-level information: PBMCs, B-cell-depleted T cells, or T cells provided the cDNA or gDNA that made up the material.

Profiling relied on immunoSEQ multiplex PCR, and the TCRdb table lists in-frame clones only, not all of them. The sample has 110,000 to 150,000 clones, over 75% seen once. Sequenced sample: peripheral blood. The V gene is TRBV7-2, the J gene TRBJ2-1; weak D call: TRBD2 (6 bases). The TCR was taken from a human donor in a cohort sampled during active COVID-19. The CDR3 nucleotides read TGTGCCAGCAGCTTAGTTGGCGGGGCCTACAATGAGCAGTTCTTC. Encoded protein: CASSLVGGAYNEQFF. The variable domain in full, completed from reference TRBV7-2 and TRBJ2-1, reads GAGVSQSPSNKVTEKGKDVELRCDPISGHTALYWYRQSLGQGLEFLIYFQGNSAPDKSGLPSDRFSAERTGGSVSTLTIQRTQQEDSAVYLCASSLVGGAYNEQFFGPGTRLTVL.